This entry concerns a single T cell receptor beta chain. The entry originates in a study of Graves' ophthalmopathy and Graves' hyperthyroidism. Study-level information: Peripheral blood samples were taken at initial diagnosis, before any treatment.

Ophthalmopathy cases showed moderate-to-severe activity, scoring CAS ≥3 and NOSPECS ≥4, with duration under 3 months. Certain patients were not enrolled. These were patients with other autoimmune diseases, uncontrolled infections, pregnancy or lactation. This CDR3 region has 15 residues. Trimming took 3 bases from V and 3 from J, leaving 9 bases between them. Germline loops: CDR1 ENHRY, CDR2 SYGVKD. TCR beta CDR3 amplification used RNA transcripts. Second-round multiplex PCR came after first-round RT-PCR with HTBI primers. Using its own MiXCR run on the multiplex PCR reads, TCRdb lists one record per CDR3 protein. The sample has about 700,000 distinct CDR3 sequences, about 38% seen once.

The chain is built from TRBV10-3 and TRBJ2-6; D gene unclear. Source material: peripheral blood. The sequence was collected from an adult man with Graves' ophthalmopathy. The DNA of the CDR3 is TGTGCCATCAGTGATCCACAAGATGGGGCCAACGTCCTGACTTTC. Translating gives CAISDPQDGANVLTF.